Listed here are 25 T cell receptor beta chains from one sample, sequenced in a study of blood T cell repertoires in COVID-19. Repertoires were generated with immunoSEQ multiplex PCR, while TCRdb's copy carries only in-frame clones and drops some. The sample carries around 63,000 clones, approximately 77% recorded once. Sequenced material: peripheral blood. These receptors were taken from a woman aged 65 to 85 with COVID-19, enrolled during active disease.

The chain employs TRBV4-3 and TRBJ2-5; D remains unclear. In germline, CDR1 is LGHNA, CDR2 YSLEER. The V gene lost 1 base and the J gene lost 4 bases, with 16 bases spanning the gap. The CDR3 consists of 16 residues. The CDR3 loop is CASSQGPNRGIETQYF. CDR3 bases: TGCGCCAGCAGCCAAGGGCCAAATCGCGGTATAGAGACCCAGTACTTC.

The chain carries TRBV12-5 and TRBJ2-6; TRBD2 matches 16 bases. J was trimmed by 2 bases and V by 3 bases; bases with no gene match: 4. In germline, CDR1 is LGHNT, CDR2 FRNRAP. There are 19 residues in the CDR3. Here the CDR3 reads CASGLAGLAGGPGANVLTF. Written as DNA, the CDR3 is TGTGCTAGTGGTTTAGCGGGACTAGCGGGGGGGCCTGGGGCCAACGTCCTGACTTTC. Drawing the rest from reference TRBV12-5 and TRBJ2-6, the complete variable domain is DARVTQTPRHKVTEMGQEVTMRCQPILGHNTVFWYRQTMMQGLELLAYFRNRAPLDDSGMPKDRFSAEMPDATLATLKIQPSEPRDSAVYFCASGLAGLAGGPGANVLTFGAGSRLTVL.

This clone has just one count. This chain connects TRBV7-3 to TRBJ1-5; maybe TRBD1 (6 bases). The V gene lost 4 bases and the J gene lost 7 bases, with 8 bases spanning the gap. CDR3 length equals 12 residues. The germline gives CDR1 SGHTA, CDR2 FQGTGA. CDR3 DNA: TGTGCCAGCAGCTCAGGGGTCCAGCCCCAGCATTTT. Protein sequence: CASSSGVQPQHF. The full variable domain, with the rest looked up from reference TRBV7-3 and TRBJ1-5, is GAGVSQTPSNKVTEKGKYVELRCDPISGHTALYWYRQSLGQGPEFLIYFQGTGAADDSGLPNDRFFAVRPEGSVSTLKIQRTERGDSAVYLCASSSGVQPQHFGDGTRLSIL.

This clone was seen once. CDR3: CASTAGTSGRRSSYNEQFF. The CDR3 DNA sequence: TGTGCCAGCACCGCCGGGACTAGCGGGAGGCGTAGCTCCTACAATGAGCAGTTCTTC. This chain links TRBV3-1 (or the pseudogene TRBV3-2) with TRBJ2-1, with 15 bases lining up with TRBD2. Trimming removed 7 bases from V and 0 bases from J; junction bases left unmatched: 10. The CDR3 spans 19 residues. Germline V gives CDR1 LGHDT, CDR2 YNNKEL (reference sequence).

V is TRBV15 and J is TRBJ2-1; 8 bases are a match to TRBD2. There are 16 residues in the CDR3. Unmatched junction bases numbered 5, after V lost 0 bases and J lost 4 bases. Germline V gene data show CDR1 as LNHNV and CDR2 as YYDKDF (reference sequence). CDR3 in DNA: TGTGCCACCAGCAGAGATAAGCGGGAGTGGTACAATGAGCAGTTCTTC. Translating gives CATSRDKREWYNEQFF.

J is TRBJ2-7 and V is TRBV6-2 or TRBV6-3, with D possibly being TRBD1 (6 bases). V lost 3 bases and J lost 2, with 8 bases in between. The V gene's germline CDR1 is MNHEY and CDR2 SVGEGT. The CDR3 loop spans 13 amino acids. CDR3 coding DNA: TGTGCCAGCAGTTATACAGGGCCCTACGAGCAGTACTTC. Encoded protein: CASSYTGPYEQYF.

J is TRBJ2-3 and V is TRBV13, with 13 bases matching TRBD2. CDR1 is PRHDT, CDR2 FYEKMQ, per germline (reference sequence). This CDR3 region has 16 residues. Germline trimming cut 5 bases from V and 6 bases from J; bases unmatched to any gene: 8. The CDR3: CASSTTGLAGLDTQYF. CDR3 coding DNA: TGTGCCAGCAGCACCACGGGACTAGCGGGATTGGATACGCAGTATTTT.

The rearrangement uses TRBV6-5 and TRBJ1-1; no clear D. The V end lost 2 bases, the J end lost 7 bases, and 14 bases lay between the germline ends. This CDR3 has 14 amino acids. Germline CDR1 reads MNHEY; CDR2 reads SVGAGI. The CDR3 nucleotides are TGTGCCAGCAGTTACGTCGGGGTCACGATTGAAGCTTTCTTT. As protein: CASSYVGVTIEAFF.

This clone appeared once. The chain couples TRBV27 to TRBJ1-5, with D hard to call. Trimming pared 5 bases from V and 6 bases from J, leaving 17 bases between. CDR3 length equals 15 residues. Germline assignment: CDR1 MNHEY and CDR2 SMNVEV (reference sequence). In DNA, the CDR3 is TGTGCCAGCAGTCCCTCCGGGGATGGCGTTCAGCCCCAGCATTTT. Its protein is CASSPSGDGVQPQHF.

The V and J genes are TRBV18 and TRBJ2-5, with D unresolved. CDR1 is KGHSH, CDR2 LQKENI, per germline. Trimming pared 6 bases from V and 1 base from J, leaving 9 bases between. This CDR3 has 13 amino acids. CDR3 in amino acids: CASSYALQETQYF. The CDR3 coding sequence is TGTGCCAGCTCGTACGCACTCCAAGAGACCCAGTACTTC.

The CDR3 DNA reads as TGTGCCAGCTCGGCGATCAGGGGGACAGGGGTGAACACTGAAGCTTTCTTT. This codes for CASSAIRGTGVNTEAFF. The rearrangement uses TRBV18 and TRBJ1-1; 10 nucleotides line up with TRBD1. The CDR3 spans 17 residues. Germline CDR1 is KGHSH and CDR2 is LQKENI. With V trimmed by 6 bases and J by 0 bases, 10 bases remained unmatched.

This chain connects TRBV29-1 to TRBJ2-2; possibly TRBD1 for D (6 bases). CDR3 length: 14 amino acids. Germline values: CDR1 SQVTM, CDR2 ANQGSEA. V lost 3 bases, J lost 1 base, and 9 bases lay in between. The CDR3 region is CSVDRGGNTGELFF. CDR3 sequence (DNA): TGCAGCGTTGATCGAGGGGGGAACACCGGGGAGCTGTTTTTT.

This sequence joins TRBV15 and TRBJ1-1; D is ambiguous. Germline V gene lookup returns CDR1 LNHNV and CDR2 YYDKDF (reference sequence). The CDR3 spans 14 residues. The ends were cut back, 6 bases at V and 1 base at J, with 12 bases in the middle. The DNA for the CDR3 is TGTGCCACCAGTACCGACTTACCGAACACTGAAGCTTTCTTT. Translating it yields CATSTDLPNTEAFF.

The chain has TRBV2 and TRBJ1-1; a weak D match, TRBD1 (6 bases). Between the trimmed V and J ends, which lost 4 bases and 1 base, there was a span of 7 bases. This CDR3 is built from 13 residues. CDR1 and CDR2 (germline): SNHLY, FYNNEI. For the CDR3, the DNA is TGTGCCAGCAGTGTGGGGGCGAACACTGAAGCTTTCTTT. Amino acids: CASSVGANTEAFF.

This chain links TRBV29-1 with TRBJ2-1; D call uncertain. The ends were cut back, 1 base at V and 3 bases at J, with 16 bases in the middle. Germline V lookup: CDR1 SQVTM, CDR2 ANQGSEA. CDR3 size: 16 residues. The DNA of the CDR3 is TGCAGCGTTGAAGGAGGTCTCGGTCTGGACTACAATGAGCAGTTCTTC. This sequence encodes CSVEGGLGLDYNEQFF.

The chain recombines TRBV5-6 with TRBJ2-2, with TRBD1 as a possible D gene (6 bases). The CDR3 runs to 15 residues. From germline, CDR1 is SGHDT and CDR2 YYEEEE. V dropped 3 bases and J dropped 1 base, with 10 bases sitting between them. The DNA for the CDR3 is TGTGCCAGCAGCTCCGACAGGAAGAACACCGGGGAGCTGTTTTTT. Translating gives CASSSDRKNTGELFF.

The chain recombines TRBV24-1 with TRBJ2-1; 7 bases are a match to TRBD1. Trimming at V came to 7 bases and at J to 1 base, leaving 9 bases not matched to a gene. CDR1 KGHDR and CDR2 SFDVKD come from the germline V gene. This CDR3 has 16 amino acids. This chain's CDR3 is CATSPEGARSYNEQFF. CDR3 nucleotides: TGTGCCACCAGCCCTGAGGGGGCGAGGTCCTACAATGAGCAGTTCTTC.

This rearrangement joins TRBV29-1 to TRBJ1-1; 8 bases align to TRBD1. Losses at the gene ends were 7 bases for V and 4 bases for J; bases not matched to a gene: 8. The CDR3 covers 13 residues. Germline V gene data show CDR1 as SQVTM and CDR2 as ANQGSEA. The CDR3 nucleotides are TGCAGCGCCGCTCGTGGACAGGGCACTGAAGCTTTCTTT. Translated, it gives CSAARGQGTEAFF.

The chain uses TRBV29-1 and TRBJ1-5; D unresolved. The CDR3 extends over 13 amino acids. Germline assignment: CDR1 SQVTM and CDR2 ANQGSEA. Trimming cost V 3 bases and J 2 bases, with 8 bases left between them. CDR3 bases: TGCAGCGTTGATACGGGAGGCAATCAGCCCCAGCATTTT. Protein product: CSVDTGGNQPQHF.

CDR3 in amino acids: CASSYGGGASTDTQYF. As DNA, the CDR3 is TGTGCCAGCAGCTACGGAGGGGGGGCTAGCACAGATACGCAGTATTTT. J is TRBJ2-3 and V is TRBV3-1 (or the pseudogene TRBV3-2); possibly TRBD2 for D (7 bases). From germline, CDR1 is LGHDT and CDR2 YNNKEL (reference sequence). The V end was cut by 5 bases, the J end by 0 bases, with 15 bases between. The CDR3 has 16 amino acids.

The rearrangement links TRBV5-6 to TRBJ2-1, with D perhaps TRBD1 (5 bases). Germline V gene sequence: CDR1 SGHDT, CDR2 YYEEEE. The CDR3 sequence is 16 residues long. Trimming left V 1 base short and J 3 bases short, with 14 bases between. Written as DNA, the CDR3 is TGTGCCAGCAGCTTGAGATGGCGACAGTTCTACAATGAGCAGTTCTTC. It codes for CASSLRWRQFYNEQFF.

This rearrangement joins TRBV27 to TRBJ1-6, with a weak D call TRBD1 (5 bases). The V gene lost 3 bases and the J gene lost 9 bases, with 15 bases spanning the gap. The CDR3 extends over 15 amino acids. Per germline, CDR1 MNHEY and CDR2 SMNVEV (reference sequence). DNA of the CDR3: TGTGCCAGCAGTTTCCAACCGGGGACTTTTTCACCCCTCCACTTT. Translated, it gives CASSFQPGTFSPLHF.

This chain joins TRBV18 and TRBJ1-5, with 8 bases that match TRBD1. CDR3 length: 14 amino acids. The germline V gene encodes CDR1 KGHSH and CDR2 LQKENI. With 4 bases clipped from V and 7 bases from J, the junction kept 6 bases outside the gene matches. The CDR3 here is CASSLQGAGQPQHF. CDR3 bases: TGTGCCAGCTCACTCCAGGGGGCAGGACAGCCCCAGCATTTT. The full variable domain, completed using reference TRBV18 and TRBJ1-5, is NAGVMQNPRHLVRRRGQEARLRCSPMKGHSHVYWYRQLPEEGLKFMVYLQKENIIDESGMPKERFSAEFPKEGPSILRIQQVVRGDSAAYFCASSLQGAGQPQHFGDGTRLSIL.

J is TRBJ2-5 and V is TRBV7-9, with TRBD2 matching 14 bases. The germline V gene encodes CDR1 SEHNR and CDR2 FQNEAQ (reference sequence). The CDR3 has 17 amino acids. V was clipped by 1 base and J by 5 bases; unmatched bases: 6. The CDR3 DNA reads as TGTGCCAGCAGCTTAGGGGGGACTAGCGGGAGAGATGAGACCCAGTACTTC. Encoded protein: CASSLGGTSGRDETQYF. The full variable domain, its missing parts supplied by reference TRBV7-9 and TRBJ2-5, is DTGVSQNPRHKITKRGQNVTFRCDPISEHNRLYWYRQTLGQGPEFLTYFQNEAQLEKSRLLSDRFSAERPKGSFSTLEIQRTEQGDSAMYLCASSLGGTSGRDETQYFGPGTRLLVL.

The rearrangement links TRBV27 to TRBJ2-3; 8 bases are a match to TRBD1. CDR1 and CDR2 from the germline V gene are MNHEY and SMNVEV (reference sequence). V lost 6 bases to trimming and J lost 0 bases; unmatched junction nucleotides: 11. This CDR3 contains 17 residues. The CDR3 DNA sequence: TGTGCCAGCAGCCAGAAACCCAGGGGGCCTAGCACAGATACGCAGTATTTT. It translates to CASSQKPRGPSTDTQYF.